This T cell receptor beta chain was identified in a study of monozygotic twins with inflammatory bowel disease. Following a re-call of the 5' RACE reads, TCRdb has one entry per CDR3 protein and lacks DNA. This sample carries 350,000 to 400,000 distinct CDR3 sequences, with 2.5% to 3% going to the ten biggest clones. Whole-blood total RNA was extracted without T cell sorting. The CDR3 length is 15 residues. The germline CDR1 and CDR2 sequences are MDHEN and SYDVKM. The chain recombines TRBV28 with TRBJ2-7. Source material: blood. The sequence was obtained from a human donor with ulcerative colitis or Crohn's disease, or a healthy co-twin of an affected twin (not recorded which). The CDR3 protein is CASSARRGQPYEQYF.